The T cell receptor (beta chain) under discussion was sequenced for a study of cytomegalovirus exposure and HLA in healthy donors. Broader study findings: What a later analysis showed was that several of the most significant clusters appeared linked to common viral pathogens. DRB1 showed the most TCR associations and HLA-C the fewest in a later analysis, as rates varied by HLA locus.

Primers included in the PCR were 60 Vbeta and 13 Jbeta primers. Profiled with immunoSEQ multiplex PCR; TCRdb holds only in-frame clones, not every one. The sample holds 200,000 to 250,000 clones, approximately 82% seen once. There are 15 residues in the CDR3. Germline values: CDR1 ENHRY, CDR2 SYGVKD. Of note for this clone: What it binds is unknown.

The clonotype was recovered from a woman aged 45-60 years in good health and CMV-seropositive. The gene calls are TRBV10-3 and TRBJ2-5, with 9 bases identical to TRBD1. TRBJ2-7 explains the end of the DNA better; the J call may be wrong. The sequenced material came from PBMCs. CDR3 DNA sequence: TGTGCCATCAGTCAGGGGACAGGGAGGGTCTACGAGCAGTACTTC. As protein: CAISQGTGRVYEQYF.